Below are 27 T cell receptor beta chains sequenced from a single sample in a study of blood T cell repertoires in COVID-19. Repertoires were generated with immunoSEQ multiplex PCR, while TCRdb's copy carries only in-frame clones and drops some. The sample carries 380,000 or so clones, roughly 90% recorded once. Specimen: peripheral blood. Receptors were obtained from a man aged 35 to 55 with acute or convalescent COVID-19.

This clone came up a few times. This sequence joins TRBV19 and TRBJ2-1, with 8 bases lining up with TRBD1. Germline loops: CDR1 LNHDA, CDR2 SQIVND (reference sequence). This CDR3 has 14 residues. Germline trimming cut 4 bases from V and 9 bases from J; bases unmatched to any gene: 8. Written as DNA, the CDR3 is TGTGCCAGTAGTACCTGGACAGGGACGGGTGAGCAGTTCTTC. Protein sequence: CASSTWTGTGEQFF.

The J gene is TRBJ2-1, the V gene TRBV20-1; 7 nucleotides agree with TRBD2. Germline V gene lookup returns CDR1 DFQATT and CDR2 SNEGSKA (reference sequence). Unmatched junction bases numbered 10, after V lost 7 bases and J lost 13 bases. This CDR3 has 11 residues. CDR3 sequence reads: CSVSSGRVQFF. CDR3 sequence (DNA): TGCAGTGTTAGTAGCGGGCGGGTTCAGTTCTTC.

Written as DNA, the CDR3 is TGCGCCAGCAGCCCGGGACTAGCGGGGATACTCGCCACAGATACGCAGTATTTT. The encoded protein is CASSPGLAGILATDTQYF. This rearrangement joins TRBV4-1 to TRBJ2-3; 13 bases fit TRBD2. This CDR3 has 18 residues. Germline CDR1 MGHRA, CDR2 YSYEKL. V shed 4 bases and J 2 bases; nucleotides not matched to a gene: 9.

CDR3 nucleotides: TGTGCCATATTAAGGGGGACCGGGGAGCTGTTTTTT. Its translation is CAILRGTGELFF. The J gene is TRBJ2-2, the V gene TRBV6-5; tentatively, D is TRBD1 (6 bases). Trimming left V 10 bases short and J 5 bases short, with 11 bases between. Germline V lookup: CDR1 MNHEY, CDR2 SVGAGI. The CDR3 is 12 residues long.

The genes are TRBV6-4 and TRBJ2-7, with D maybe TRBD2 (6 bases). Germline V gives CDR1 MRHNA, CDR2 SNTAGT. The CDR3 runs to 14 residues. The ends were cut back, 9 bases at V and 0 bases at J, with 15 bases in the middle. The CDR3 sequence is CASSQEGSSYEQYF. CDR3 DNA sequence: TGTGCCAGTTCCCAGGAGGGGAGCTCCTACGAGCAGTACTTC.

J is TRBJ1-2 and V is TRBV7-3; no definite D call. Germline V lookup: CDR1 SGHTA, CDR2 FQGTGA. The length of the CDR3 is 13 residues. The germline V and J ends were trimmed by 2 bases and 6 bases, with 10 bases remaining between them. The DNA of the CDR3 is TGTGCCAGCAGCTTACGCTCCGGGAATGGCTACACCTTC. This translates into CASSLRSGNGYTF.

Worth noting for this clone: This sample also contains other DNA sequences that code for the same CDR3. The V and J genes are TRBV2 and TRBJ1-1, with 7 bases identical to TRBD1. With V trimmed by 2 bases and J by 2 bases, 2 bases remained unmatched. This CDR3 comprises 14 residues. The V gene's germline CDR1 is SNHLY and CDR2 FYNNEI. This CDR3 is CASSEQGGNTEAFF. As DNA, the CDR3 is TGTGCCAGCAGTGAACAGGGGGGTAACACTGAAGCTTTCTTT. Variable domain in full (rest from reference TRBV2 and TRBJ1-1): EPEVTQTPSHQVTQMGQEVILRCVPISNHLYFYWYRQILGQKVEFLVSFYNNEISEKSEIFDDQFSVERPDGSNFTLKIRSTKLEDSAMYFCASSEQGGNTEAFFGQGTRLTVV.

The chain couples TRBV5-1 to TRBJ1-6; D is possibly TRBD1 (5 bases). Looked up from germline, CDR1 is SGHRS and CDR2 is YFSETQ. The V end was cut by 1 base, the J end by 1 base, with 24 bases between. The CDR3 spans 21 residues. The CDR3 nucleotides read TGCGCCAGCAGCTTGAGGCATCCAGCCGCGGGGGACGGATCCTATAATTCACCCCTCCACTTT. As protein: CASSLRHPAAGDGSYNSPLHF.

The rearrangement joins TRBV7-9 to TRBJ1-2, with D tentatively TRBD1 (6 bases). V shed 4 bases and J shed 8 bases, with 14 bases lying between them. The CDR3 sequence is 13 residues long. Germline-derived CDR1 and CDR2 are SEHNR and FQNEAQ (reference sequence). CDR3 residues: CASSSQQGGGYTF. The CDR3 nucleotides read TGTGCCAGCAGCTCCCAACAGGGAGGGGGCTACACCTTC. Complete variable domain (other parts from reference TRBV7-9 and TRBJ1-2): DTGVSQNPRHKITKRGQNVTFRCDPISEHNRLYWYRQTLGQGPEFLTYFQNEAQLEKSRLLSDRFSAERPKGSFSTLEIQRTEQGDSAMYLCASSSQQGGGYTFGSGTRLTVV.

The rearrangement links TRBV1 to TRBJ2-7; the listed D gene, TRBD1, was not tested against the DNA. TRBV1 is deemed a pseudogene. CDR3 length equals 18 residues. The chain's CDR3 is CTSSQDIIGGGRGYEQYF. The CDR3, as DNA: TGCACCAGCAGCCAAGATATTATAGGAGGGGGCAGAGGCTACGAGCAGTACTTC.

The CDR3 loop reads CSGSSSGNTIYF. The CDR3 DNA reads as TGCAGCGGATCGAGCTCTGGAAACACCATATATTTT. The chain recombines TRBV29-1 with TRBJ1-3; no clear D gene. Trimming took 7 bases from V and 0 from J, leaving 7 bases between them. The germline CDR1 and CDR2 sequences are SQVTM and ANQGSEA. The CDR3 covers 12 residues.

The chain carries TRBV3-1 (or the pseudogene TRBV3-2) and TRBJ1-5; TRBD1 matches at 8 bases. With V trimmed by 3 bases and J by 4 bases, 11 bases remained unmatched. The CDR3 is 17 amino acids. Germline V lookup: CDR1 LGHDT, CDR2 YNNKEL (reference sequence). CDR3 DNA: TGTGCCAGCAGCCAGACATTTGGGACAGGAGATAATCAGCCCCAGCATTTT. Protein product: CASSQTFGTGDNQPQHF.

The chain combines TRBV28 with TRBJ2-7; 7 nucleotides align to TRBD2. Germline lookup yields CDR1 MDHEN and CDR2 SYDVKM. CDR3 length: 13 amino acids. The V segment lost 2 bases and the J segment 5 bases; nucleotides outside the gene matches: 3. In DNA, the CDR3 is TGTGCCAGCAGTTTAGCGGGAGTGGACGAGCAGTACTTC. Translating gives CASSLAGVDEQYF. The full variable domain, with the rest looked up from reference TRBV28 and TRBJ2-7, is DVKVTQSSRYLVKRTGEKVFLECVQDMDHENMFWYRQDPGLGLRLIYFSYDVKMKEKGDIPEGYSVSREKKERFSLILESASTNQTSMYLCASSLAGVDEQYFGPGTRLTVT.

CDR3: CASSLPGQTVYGYTF. CDR3 nucleotides: TGTGCCAGCAGCTTACCGGGACAGACCGTCTATGGCTACACCTTC. The chain is built from TRBV7-9 and TRBJ1-2; TRBD1 matches 7 bases. Germline CDR1 and CDR2: SEHNR and FQNEAQ (reference sequence). The V and J ends lost 2 bases and 4 bases, in that order; junction bases with no gene match: 7. The CDR3 is made up of 15 amino acids.

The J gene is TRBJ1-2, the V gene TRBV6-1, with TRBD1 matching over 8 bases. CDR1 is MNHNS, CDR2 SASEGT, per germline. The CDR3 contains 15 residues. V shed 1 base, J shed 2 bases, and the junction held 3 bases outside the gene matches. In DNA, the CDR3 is TGTGCCAGCAGTGAAGGGACAGGGAAAAACTATGGCTACACCTTC. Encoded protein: CASSEGTGKNYGYTF.

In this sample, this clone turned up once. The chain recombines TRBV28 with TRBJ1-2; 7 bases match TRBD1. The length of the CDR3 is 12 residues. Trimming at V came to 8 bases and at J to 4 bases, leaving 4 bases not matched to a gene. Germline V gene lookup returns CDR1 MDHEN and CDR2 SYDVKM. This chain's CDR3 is CASEGGVYGYTF. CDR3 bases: TGTGCCAGCGAAGGGGGCGTCTATGGCTACACCTTC.

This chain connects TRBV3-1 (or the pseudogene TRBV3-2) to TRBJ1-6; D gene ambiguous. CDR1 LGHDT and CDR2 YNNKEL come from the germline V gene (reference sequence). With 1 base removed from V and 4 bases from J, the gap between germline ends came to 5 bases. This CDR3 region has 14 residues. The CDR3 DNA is TGTGCCAGCAGCCAAGGAGGTTATAATTCACCCCTCCACTTT. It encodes CASSQGGYNSPLHF.

The CDR3: CASLDRGAHYEQYF. The CDR3 DNA reads TGTGCCAGCCTCGACAGGGGAGCACACTACGAGCAGTACTTC. This chain connects TRBV6-5 to TRBJ2-7; the match to TRBD1 covers 8 bases. The junction had 9 bases not matched to a gene; V was cut back by 8 bases and J by 3 bases. The CDR3 has 14 amino acids. Germline loops: CDR1 MNHEY, CDR2 SVGAGI.

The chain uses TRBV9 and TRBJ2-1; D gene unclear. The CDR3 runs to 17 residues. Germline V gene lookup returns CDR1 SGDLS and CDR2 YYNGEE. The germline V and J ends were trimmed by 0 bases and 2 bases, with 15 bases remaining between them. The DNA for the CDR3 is TGTGCCAGCAGCGTAGCATATCGAATCCTAACCTACAATGAGCAGTTCTTC. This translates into CASSVAYRILTYNEQFF.

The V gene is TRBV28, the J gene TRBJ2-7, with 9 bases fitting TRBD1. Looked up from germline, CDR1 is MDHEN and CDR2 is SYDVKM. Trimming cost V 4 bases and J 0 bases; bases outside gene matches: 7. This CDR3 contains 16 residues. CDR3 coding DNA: TGTGCCAGCAGTTCCTCACCGGGACAGGGCTCCTACGAGCAGTACTTC. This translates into CASSSSPGQGSYEQYF.

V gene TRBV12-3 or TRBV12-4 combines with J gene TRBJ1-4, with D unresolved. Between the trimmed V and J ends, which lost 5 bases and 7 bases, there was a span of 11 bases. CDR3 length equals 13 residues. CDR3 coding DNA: TGTGCCAGCAGTCCGAACGGAGGTGAAAAACTGTTTTTT. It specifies CASSPNGGEKLFF.

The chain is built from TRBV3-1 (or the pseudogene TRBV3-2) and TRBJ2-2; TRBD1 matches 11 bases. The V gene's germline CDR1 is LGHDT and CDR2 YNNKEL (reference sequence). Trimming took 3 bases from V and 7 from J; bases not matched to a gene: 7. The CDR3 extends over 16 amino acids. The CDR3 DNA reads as TGTGCCAGCAGCCATCGGACAGGGGGCGCTGGCGGGGAGCTGTTTTTT. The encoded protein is CASSHRTGGAGGELFF.

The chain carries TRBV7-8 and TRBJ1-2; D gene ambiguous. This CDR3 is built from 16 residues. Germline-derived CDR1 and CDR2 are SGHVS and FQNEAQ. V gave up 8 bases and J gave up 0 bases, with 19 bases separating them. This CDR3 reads CASGVTSRDPNYGYTF. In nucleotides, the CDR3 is TGTGCCAGCGGTGTCACTTCCCGGGATCCTAACTATGGCTACACCTTC.

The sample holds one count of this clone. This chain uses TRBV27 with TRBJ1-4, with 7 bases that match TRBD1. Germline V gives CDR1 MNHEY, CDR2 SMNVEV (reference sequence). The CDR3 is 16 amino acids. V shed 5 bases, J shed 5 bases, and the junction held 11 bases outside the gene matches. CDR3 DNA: TGTGCCAGCAGTCCTGGGGGACAGCCGGGAAATGAAAAACTGTTTTTT. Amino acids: CASSPGGQPGNEKLFF.

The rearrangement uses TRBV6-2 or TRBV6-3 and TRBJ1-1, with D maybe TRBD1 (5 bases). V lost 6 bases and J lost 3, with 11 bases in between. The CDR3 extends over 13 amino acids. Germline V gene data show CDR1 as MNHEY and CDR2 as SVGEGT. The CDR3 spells CASSEQGYTEAFF. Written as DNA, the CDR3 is TGTGCCAGCAGCGAGCAGGGATACACTGAAGCTTTCTTT.

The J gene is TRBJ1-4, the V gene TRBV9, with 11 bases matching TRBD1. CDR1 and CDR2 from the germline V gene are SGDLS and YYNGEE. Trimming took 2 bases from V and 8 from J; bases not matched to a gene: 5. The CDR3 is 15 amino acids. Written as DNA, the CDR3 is TGTGCCAGCAGCGTCGGGACAGGGGGTCGGGAAAAACTGTTTTTT. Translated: CASSVGTGGREKLFF.

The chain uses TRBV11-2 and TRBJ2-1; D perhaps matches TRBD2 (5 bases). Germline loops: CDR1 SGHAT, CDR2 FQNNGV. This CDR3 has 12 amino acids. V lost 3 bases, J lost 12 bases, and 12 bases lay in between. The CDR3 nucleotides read TGTGCCAGCAGCTTTGATCCCGCGGGGCAGTTCTTC. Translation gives CASSFDPAGQFF.